The T cell receptor beta chain under discussion was sequenced for a study of T cell responses to AZD1222 COVID-19 vaccine. Data came from immunoSEQ multiplex PCR; TCRdb stores just in-frame clones and leaves some out. Counted here are approximately 61,000 clones, around 81% occurring once; the ten biggest clones make up 20% to 30%. A word on this clone: As yet, its antigen is unknown.

The study, taken as a whole, reports: Possibly, clonal diversity was underestimated; donors were largely white British and included more females. No repertoire was sampled before or during the peak T cell response, only after it. The breadth and depth of Spike-specific TCRs increased once two AZD1222 doses had been given. Baseline seropositives among AZD1222 recipients totaled only 5 or 6.

The length of the CDR3 is 13 residues. V lost 5 bases to trimming and J lost 2 bases, with 10 bases between them. CDR1 MNHEY and CDR2 SVGAGI come from the germline V gene. The chain joins TRBV6-5 to TRBJ2-7; D gene unclear. This specimen was peripheral blood, taken 28 days after the second AZD1222 dose. The sequence was obtained from an adult who received the AZD1222 COVID-19 vaccine. The CDR3 protein is CASSPHKAYEQYF. As DNA, the CDR3 is TGTGCCAGCAGTCCCCACAAAGCCTACGAGCAGTACTTC.